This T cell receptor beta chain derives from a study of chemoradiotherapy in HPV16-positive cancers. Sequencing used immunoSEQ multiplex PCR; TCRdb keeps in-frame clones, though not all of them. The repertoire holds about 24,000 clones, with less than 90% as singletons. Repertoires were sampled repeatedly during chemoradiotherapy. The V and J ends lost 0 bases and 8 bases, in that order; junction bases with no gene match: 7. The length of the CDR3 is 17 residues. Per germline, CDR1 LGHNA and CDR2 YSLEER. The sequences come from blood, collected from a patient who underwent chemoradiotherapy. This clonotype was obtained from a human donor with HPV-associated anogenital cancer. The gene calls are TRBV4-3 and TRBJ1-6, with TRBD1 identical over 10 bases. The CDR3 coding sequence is TGCGCCAGCAGCCAAGAAATCCGGGACAGGGGAGATTCACCCCTCCACTTT. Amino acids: CASSQEIRDRGDSPLHF.